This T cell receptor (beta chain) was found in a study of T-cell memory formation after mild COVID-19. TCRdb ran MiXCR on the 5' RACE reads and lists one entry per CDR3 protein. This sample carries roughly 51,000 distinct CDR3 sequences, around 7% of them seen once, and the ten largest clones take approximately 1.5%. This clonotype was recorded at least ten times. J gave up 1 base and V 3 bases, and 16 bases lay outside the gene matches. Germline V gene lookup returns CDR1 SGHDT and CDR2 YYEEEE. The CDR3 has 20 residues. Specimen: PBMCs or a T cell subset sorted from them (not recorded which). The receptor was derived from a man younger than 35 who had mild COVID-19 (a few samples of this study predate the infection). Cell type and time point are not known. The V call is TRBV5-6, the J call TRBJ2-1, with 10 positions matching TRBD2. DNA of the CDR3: TGTGCCAGCAGCTCGATGTTCGGCGGTAGCGGGGGGCCTTCCTACAATGAGCAGTTCTTC. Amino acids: CASSSMFGGSGGPSYNEQFF.